One and the same sample provided the 9 T cell receptor beta chains below, sequenced in a study of T cells in Graves' hyperthyroidism and ophthalmopathy. Researchers took RNA transcripts and amplified the TCR beta CDR3 regions from them. First-round RT-PCR with HTBI primers amplified the TCR CDR3 region. One entry per CDR3 protein, called by TCRdb with MiXCR from the multiplex PCR reads. The sample records about 600,000 distinct CDR3 sequences, 11% to 15% being singletons. The specimen sequenced was blood. The receptors come from a young woman with Graves' ophthalmopathy.

The chain carries TRBV20-1 and TRBJ2-1; 12 bases are a match to TRBD2. The CDR3 totals 17 residues. The V gene end was trimmed by 5 bases and the J gene end by 5 bases; junction bases not matched to a gene: 13. Per germline, CDR1 DFQATT and CDR2 SNEGSKA (reference sequence). The DNA of the CDR3 is TGCAGTGCTGTCCGGACTAGCGGGACCATCATCAACAATGAGCAGTTCTTC. Encoded protein: CSAVRTSGTIINNEQFF.

This clonotype was seen only a few times. The V gene is TRBV5-1, the J gene TRBJ2-7; D is perhaps TRBD1 (7 bases). Trimming removed 4 bases at V and 5 bases at J, with 19 bases between. The length of the CDR3 is 15 residues. CDR1 and CDR2 (germline): SGHRS, YFSETQ. The CDR3 coding sequence is TGCGCCAGCAGCCTAACTCTGACAGGGAGGAACGAGCAGTACTTC. Amino acids: CASSLTLTGRNEQYF.

In this sample, this clonotype turned up a few times. DNA for the CDR3: TGCAGTGCTAGGGGACTAGAATACAATGAGCAGTTCTTC. Translating gives CSARGLEYNEQFF. The chain recombines TRBV20-1 with TRBJ2-1, with 8 bases matching TRBD2. Trimming removed 3 bases from V and 4 bases from J; junction bases left unmatched: 2. The CDR3 is 13 residues long. Germline V gene lookup returns CDR1 DFQATT and CDR2 SNEGSKA (reference sequence).

The sample holds many counts of this clonotype. This chain connects TRBV30 to TRBJ2-5, with 10 bases lining up with TRBD1. The germline V gene encodes CDR1 GTSNPN and CDR2 SVGIG (reference sequence). The CDR3 length is 14 residues. Germline trimming cut 5 bases from V and 4 bases from J; bases unmatched to any gene: 7. The CDR3 loop reads CAWGRDRGAETQYF. The CDR3, as DNA: TGTGCCTGGGGTAGGGACAGGGGCGCAGAGACCCAGTACTTC.

This clonotype was counted ten times or more. The chain employs TRBV7-9 and TRBJ1-4; possible D gene TRBD1, 6 bases. Germline V gives CDR1 SEHNR, CDR2 FQNEAQ (reference sequence). V lost 4 bases and J lost 4, with 10 bases in between. The CDR3 is made up of 14 amino acids. CDR3 coding DNA: TGTGCCAGCAGCTCGGACAGCTTTAATGAAAAACTGTTTTTT. It codes for CASSSDSFNEKLFF. The full variable domain, with the rest looked up from reference TRBV7-9 and TRBJ1-4, is DTGVSQNPRHKITKRGQNVTFRCDPISEHNRLYWYRQTLGQGPEFLTYFQNEAQLEKSRLLSDRFSAERPKGSFSTLEIQRTEQGDSAMYLCASSSDSFNEKLFFGSGTQLSVL.

The rearrangement uses TRBV6-5 and TRBJ2-1, with 9 positions matching TRBD1. The closer fit of TRBJ2-7 to the DNA end suggests the J call may be wrong. Germline V CDR1 and CDR2: MNHEY, SVGAGI. The CDR3 covers 14 residues. DNA for the CDR3: TGTGCCAGCAGTTACGACAGGGGGAGGAATGAGCAGTACTTC. Protein: CASSYDRGRNEQYF.

The chain links TRBV7-2 to TRBJ2-5; 7 bases agree with TRBD1. CDR3 length equals 14 residues. Losses at the gene ends were 8 bases for V and 3 bases for J; bases not matched to a gene: 9. Germline-derived CDR1 and CDR2 are SGHTA and FQGNSA. In DNA, the CDR3 is TGTGCCAGCGGTCAAGGACAGGCTAAAGAGACCCAGTACTTC. Translation gives CASGQGQAKETQYF.

The chain has TRBV10-3 and TRBJ2-7; D unclear. The J call may be faulty, since TRBJ2-1 better matches the DNA end. Germline assignment: CDR1 ENHRY and CDR2 SYGVKD. This CDR3 spans 12 amino acids. Written as DNA, the CDR3 is TGTGCCCCCACGGAAGGCTTTTACGAGCAGTTCTTC. It specifies CAPTEGFYEQFF.

This clonotype was seen many times. V usage is TRBV27 and J usage is TRBJ2-1; no clear D. Trimming took off 7 bases at V and 2 bases at J, with 18 bases between the two ends. Germline CDR1 reads MNHEY; CDR2 reads SMNVEV (reference sequence). This CDR3 has 16 residues. CDR3 sequence (DNA): TGTGCCAGCACCCTGCGTGGCTGGCGGACCTACAATGAGCAGTTCTTC. Protein product: CASTLRGWRTYNEQFF.